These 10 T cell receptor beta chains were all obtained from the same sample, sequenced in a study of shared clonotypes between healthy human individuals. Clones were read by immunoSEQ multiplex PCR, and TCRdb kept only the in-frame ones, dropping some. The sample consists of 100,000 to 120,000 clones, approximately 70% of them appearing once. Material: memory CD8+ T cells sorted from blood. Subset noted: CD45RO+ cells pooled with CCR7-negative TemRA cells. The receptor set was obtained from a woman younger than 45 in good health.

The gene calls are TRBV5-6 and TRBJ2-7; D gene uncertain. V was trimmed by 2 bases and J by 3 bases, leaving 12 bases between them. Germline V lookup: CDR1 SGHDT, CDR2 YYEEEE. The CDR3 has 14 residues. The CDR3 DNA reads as TGTGCCAGCAGCTTACACGACGAAAACTACGAGCAGTACTTC. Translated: CASSLHDENYEQYF.

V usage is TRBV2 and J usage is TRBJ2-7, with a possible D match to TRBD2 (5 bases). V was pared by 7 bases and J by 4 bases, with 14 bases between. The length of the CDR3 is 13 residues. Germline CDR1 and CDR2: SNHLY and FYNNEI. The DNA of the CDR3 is TGTGCCAGCAAGCCCATCGGGGATTACGAGCAGTACTTC. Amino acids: CASKPIGDYEQYF. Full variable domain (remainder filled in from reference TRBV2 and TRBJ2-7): EPEVTQTPSHQVTQMGQEVILRCVPISNHLYFYWYRQILGQKVEFLVSFYNNEISEKSEIFDDQFSVERPDGSNFTLKIRSTKLEDSAMYFCASKPIGDYEQYFGPGTRLTVT.

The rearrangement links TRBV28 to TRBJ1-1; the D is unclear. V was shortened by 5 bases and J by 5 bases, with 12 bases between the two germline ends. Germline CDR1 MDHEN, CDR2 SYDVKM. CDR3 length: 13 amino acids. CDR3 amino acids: CASSISLGTEAFF. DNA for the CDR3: TGTGCCAGCAGTATCTCATTAGGTACTGAAGCTTTCTTT.

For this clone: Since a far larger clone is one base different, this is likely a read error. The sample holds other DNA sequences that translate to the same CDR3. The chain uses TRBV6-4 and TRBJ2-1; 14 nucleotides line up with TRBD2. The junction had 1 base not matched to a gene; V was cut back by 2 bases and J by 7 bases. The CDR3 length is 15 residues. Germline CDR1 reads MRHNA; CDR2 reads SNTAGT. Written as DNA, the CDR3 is TGTGCCAGCAGTGACGGACTAGCGGGAGGTAATGAGCAGTTCTTC. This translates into CASSDGLAGGNEQFF.

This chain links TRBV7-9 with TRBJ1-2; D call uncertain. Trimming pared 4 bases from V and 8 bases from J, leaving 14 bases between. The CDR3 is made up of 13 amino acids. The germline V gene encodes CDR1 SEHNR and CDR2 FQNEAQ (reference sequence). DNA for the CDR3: TGTGCCAGCAGCTCTTATGGACTGGAGGGCTACACCTTC. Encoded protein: CASSSYGLEGYTF.

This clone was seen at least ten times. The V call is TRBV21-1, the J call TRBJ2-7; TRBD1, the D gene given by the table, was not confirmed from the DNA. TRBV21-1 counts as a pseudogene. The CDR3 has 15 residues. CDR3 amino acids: CASKPYRGVRREQYF. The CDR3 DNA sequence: TGTGCCAGCAAACCCTACAGGGGCGTGCGTCGAGAGCAGTACTTC.

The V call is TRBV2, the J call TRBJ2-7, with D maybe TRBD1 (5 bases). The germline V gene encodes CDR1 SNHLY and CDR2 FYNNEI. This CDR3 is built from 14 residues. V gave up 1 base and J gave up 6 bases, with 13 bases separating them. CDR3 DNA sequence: TGTGCCAGCAGTGAAGACCAGGGCTTGGCCGAGCAGTACTTC. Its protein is CASSEDQGLAEQYF.

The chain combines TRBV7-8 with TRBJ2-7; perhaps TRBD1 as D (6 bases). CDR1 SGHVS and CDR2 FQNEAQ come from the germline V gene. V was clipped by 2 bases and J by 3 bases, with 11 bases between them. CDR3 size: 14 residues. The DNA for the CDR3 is TGTGCCAGCAGCTTAAACAGGGTGGACTACGAGCAGTACTTC. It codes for CASSLNRVDYEQYF.

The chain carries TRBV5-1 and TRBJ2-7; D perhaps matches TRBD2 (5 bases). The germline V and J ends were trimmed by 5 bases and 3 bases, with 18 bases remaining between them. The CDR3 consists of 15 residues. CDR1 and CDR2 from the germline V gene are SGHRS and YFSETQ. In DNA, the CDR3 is TGCGCCAGCAGTTCGGGCGCGGGCGCGGACTACGAGCAGTACTTC. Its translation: CASSSGAGADYEQYF.

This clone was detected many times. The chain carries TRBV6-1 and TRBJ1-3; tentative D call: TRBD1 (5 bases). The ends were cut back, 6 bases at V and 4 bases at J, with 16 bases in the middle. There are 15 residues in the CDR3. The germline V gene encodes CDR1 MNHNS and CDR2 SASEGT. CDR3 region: CASSRMGEGGNTIYF. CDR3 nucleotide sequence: TGTGCCAGCAGCCGAATGGGGGAGGGAGGAAACACCATATATTTT.